This is a list of T cell receptor beta chains from one sample in a study of blood T cell repertoires in COVID-19. The assay was immunoSEQ multiplex PCR, and TCRdb's table has in-frame clones only and misses some. Of 250,000 or so clones listed, 85% to 90% were seen once; the top ten hold 2% to 2.5%. The sample was peripheral blood. Receptors originate from a woman in her fifties or sixties with COVID-19, enrolled during active disease. Each CDR3 is given with its conserved first and last residue.

V gene,J gene,CDR3 protein
TRBV19,TRBJ2-1,CASSKGDSSYNEQFF
TRBV1,TRBJ1-5,CTSSQEDSQNQPQHF
TRBV7-9,TRBJ1-5,CASSLSNSNQPQHF
TRBV5-6,TRBJ1-6,CASSLWGQGAHNSPLHF
TRBV4-3,TRBJ1-3,CASSQDPRGGNTIYF
TRBV5-5,TRBJ1-6,CASIAGTGDNSPLHF
TRBV19,TRBJ2-2,CASRNRGTGELFF
TRBV6-5,TRBJ2-1,CAISSVTYNEQFF
TRBV28,TRBJ1-2,CASSFWTSGNYGYTF
TRBV15,TRBJ2-2,CATSGFSGGAAGELFF
TRBV19,TRBJ1-1,CARTDRVAEAFF
TRBV4-3,TRBJ2-7,CASSQDLGGKGLAGTSSYEQYF
TRBV19,TRBJ2-5,CASSTLASGGEETQYF
TRBV3-1/TRBV3-2,TRBJ1-5,CASSRGLVNQPQHF
TRBV3-1/TRBV3-2,TRBJ2-1,CASSEPGLAGARVF
TRBV29-1,TRBJ1-2,CSADTPGVIYGYTF
TRBV23-1,TRBJ1-5,CASSPDGQPRGYSGPQHF
TRBV4-2,TRBJ1-2,CASSRNRDRYSYGYTF
TRBV5-1,TRBJ1-1,CASSLGTGLGTEAFF
TRBV3-1/TRBV3-2,TRBJ1-1,CASSQGSGGANTEAFF
TRBV12-3/TRBV12-4,TRBJ2-2,CASRPGTGELFF
TRBV15,TRBJ1-2,CATSRGLVGYTF
TRBV5-6,TRBJ1-6,CASSLQVAGQHTHF
TRBV30,TRBJ2-7,CAWSRGDPRQIYEQYF
TRBV7-2,TRBJ2-3,CASSPHYTSTDTQYF
TRBV5-1,TRBJ1-6,CASSAGQYSYNSPLHF
TRBV19,TRBJ1-1,CASIKEGEGTEAFF